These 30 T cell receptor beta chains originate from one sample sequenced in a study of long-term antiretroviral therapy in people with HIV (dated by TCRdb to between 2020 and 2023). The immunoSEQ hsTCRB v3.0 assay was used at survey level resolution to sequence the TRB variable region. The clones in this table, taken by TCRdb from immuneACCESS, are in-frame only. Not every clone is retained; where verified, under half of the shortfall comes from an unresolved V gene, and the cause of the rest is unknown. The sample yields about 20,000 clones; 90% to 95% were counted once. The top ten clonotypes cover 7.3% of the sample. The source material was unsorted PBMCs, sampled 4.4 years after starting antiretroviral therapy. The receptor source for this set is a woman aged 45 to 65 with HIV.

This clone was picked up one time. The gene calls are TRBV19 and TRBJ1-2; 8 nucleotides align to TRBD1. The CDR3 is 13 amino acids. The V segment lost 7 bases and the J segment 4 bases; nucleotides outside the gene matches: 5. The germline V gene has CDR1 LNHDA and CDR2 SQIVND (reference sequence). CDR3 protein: CASNRGDFYGYTF. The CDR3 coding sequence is TGTGCCAGTAACAGGGGGGATTTCTATGGCTACACCTTC.

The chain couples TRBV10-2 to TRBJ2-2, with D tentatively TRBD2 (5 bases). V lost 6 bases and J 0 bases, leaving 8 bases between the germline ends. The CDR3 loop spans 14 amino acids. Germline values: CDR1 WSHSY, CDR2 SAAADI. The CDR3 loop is CASRGLPNTGELFF. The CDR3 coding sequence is TGCGCCAGCAGAGGACTTCCGAACACCGGGGAGCTGTTTTTT.

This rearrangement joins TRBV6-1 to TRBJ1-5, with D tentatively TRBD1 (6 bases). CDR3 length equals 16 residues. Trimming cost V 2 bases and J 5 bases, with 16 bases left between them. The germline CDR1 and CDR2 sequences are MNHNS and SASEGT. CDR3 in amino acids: CASSEYSIGGDQPQHF. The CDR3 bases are TGTGCCAGCAGTGAATATAGTATCGGGGGCGATCAGCCCCAGCATTTT.

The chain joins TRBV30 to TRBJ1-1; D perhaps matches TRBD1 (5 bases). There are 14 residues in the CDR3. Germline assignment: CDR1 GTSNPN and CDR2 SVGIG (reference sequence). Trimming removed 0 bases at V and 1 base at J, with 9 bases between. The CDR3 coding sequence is TGTGCCTGGAGTGTAGGCAGGGCGAACACTGAAGCTTTCTTT. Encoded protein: CAWSVGRANTEAFF.

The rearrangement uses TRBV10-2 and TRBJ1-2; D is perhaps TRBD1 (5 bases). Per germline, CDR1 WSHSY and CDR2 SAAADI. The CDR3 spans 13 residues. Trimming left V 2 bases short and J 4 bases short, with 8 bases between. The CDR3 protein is CASSETGIYGYTF. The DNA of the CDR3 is TGCGCCAGCAGTGAGACAGGCATCTATGGCTACACCTTC.

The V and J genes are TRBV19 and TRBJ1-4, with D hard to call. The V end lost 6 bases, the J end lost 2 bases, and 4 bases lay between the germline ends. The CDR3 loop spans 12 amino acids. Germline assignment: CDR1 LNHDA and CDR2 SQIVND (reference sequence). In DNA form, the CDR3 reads TGTGCCAGTAGGTTTACTAATGAAAAACTGTTTTTT. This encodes CASRFTNEKLFF.

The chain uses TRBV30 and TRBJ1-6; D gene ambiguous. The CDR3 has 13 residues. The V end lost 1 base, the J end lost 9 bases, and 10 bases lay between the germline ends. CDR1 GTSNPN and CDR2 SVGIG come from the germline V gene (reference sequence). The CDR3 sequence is CAWSGERLSPLHF. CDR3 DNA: TGTGCCTGGAGTGGGGAGAGGCTTTCACCCCTCCACTTT. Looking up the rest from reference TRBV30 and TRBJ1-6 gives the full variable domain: SQTIHQWPATLVQPVGSPLSLECTVEGTSNPNLYWYRQAAGRGLQLLFYSVGIGQISSEVPQNLSASRPQDRQFILSSKKLLLSDSGFYLCAWSGERLSPLHFGNGTRLTVT.

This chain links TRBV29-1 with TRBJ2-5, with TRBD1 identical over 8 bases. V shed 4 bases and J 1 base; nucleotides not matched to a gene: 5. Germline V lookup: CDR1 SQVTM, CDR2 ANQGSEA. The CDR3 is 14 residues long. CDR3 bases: TGCAGCGTTGGGGACAGGAAAGTCCAAGAGACCCAGTACTTC. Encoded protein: CSVGDRKVQETQYF. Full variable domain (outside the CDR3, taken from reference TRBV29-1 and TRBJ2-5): SAVISQKPSRDICQRGTSLTIQCQVDSQVTMMFWYRQQPGQSLTLIATANQGSEATYESGFVIDKFPISRPNLTFSTLTVSNMSPEDSSIYLCSVGDRKVQETQYFGPGTRLLVL.

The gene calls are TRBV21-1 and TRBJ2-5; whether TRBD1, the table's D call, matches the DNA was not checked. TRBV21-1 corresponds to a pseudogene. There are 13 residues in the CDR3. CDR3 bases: TGTGCCAGCGTAAAACAGGTGAACGAGACCCAGTACTTC. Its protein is CASVKQVNETQYF.

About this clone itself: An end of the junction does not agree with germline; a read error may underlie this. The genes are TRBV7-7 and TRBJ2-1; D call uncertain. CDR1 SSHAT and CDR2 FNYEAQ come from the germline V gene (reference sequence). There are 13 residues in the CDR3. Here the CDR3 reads CASSLGSNNEQFF. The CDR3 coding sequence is TGTGCTAGCAGCTTAGGGTCGAACAATGAGCAGTTCTTC. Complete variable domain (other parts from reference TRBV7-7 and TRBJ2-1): GAGVSQSPRYKVTKRGQDVTLRCDPISSHATLYWYQQALGQGPEFLTYFNYEAQPDKSGLPSDRFSAERPEGSISTLTIQRTEQRDSAMYRCASSLGSNNEQFFGPGTRLTVL.

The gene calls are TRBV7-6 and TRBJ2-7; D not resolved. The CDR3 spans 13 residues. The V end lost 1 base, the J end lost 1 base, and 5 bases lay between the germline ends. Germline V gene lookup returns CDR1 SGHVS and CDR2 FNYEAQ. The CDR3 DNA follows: TGTGCCAGCAGCTTAGGGCCGTCCTACGAGCAGTACTTC. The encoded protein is CASSLGPSYEQYF.

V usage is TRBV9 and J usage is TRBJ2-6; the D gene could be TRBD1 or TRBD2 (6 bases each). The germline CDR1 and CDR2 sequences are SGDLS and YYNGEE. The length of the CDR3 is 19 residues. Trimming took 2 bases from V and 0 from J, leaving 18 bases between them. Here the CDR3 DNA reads TGTGCCAGCAGCGTTCTGCCCGGGGGCCTTAGCTCTGGGGCCAACGTCCTGACTTTC. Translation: CASSVLPGGLSSGANVLTF. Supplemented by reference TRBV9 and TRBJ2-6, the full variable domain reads DSGVTQTPKHLITATGQRVTLRCSPRSGDLSVYWYQQSLDQGLQFLIQYYNGEERAKGNILERFSAQQFPDLHSELNLSSLELGDSALYFCASSVLPGGLSSGANVLTFGAGSRLTVL.

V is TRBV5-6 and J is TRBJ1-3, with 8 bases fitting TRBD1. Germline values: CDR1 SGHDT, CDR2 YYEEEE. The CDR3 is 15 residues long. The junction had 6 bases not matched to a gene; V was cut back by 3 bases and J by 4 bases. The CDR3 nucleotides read TGTGCCAGCAGCTCGACAGGGGTTGGGGGAAACACCATATATTTT. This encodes CASSSTGVGGNTIYF.

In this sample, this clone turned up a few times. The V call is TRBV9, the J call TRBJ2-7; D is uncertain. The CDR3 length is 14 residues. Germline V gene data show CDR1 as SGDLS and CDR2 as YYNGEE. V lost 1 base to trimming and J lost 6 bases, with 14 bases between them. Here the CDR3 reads CASSVRFESGEQYF. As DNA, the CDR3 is TGTGCCAGCAGCGTAAGATTCGAGTCGGGCGAGCAGTACTTC. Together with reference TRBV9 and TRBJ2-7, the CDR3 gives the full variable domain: DSGVTQTPKHLITATGQRVTLRCSPRSGDLSVYWYQQSLDQGLQFLIQYYNGEERAKGNILERFSAQQFPDLHSELNLSSLELGDSALYFCASSVRFESGEQYFGPGTRLTVT.

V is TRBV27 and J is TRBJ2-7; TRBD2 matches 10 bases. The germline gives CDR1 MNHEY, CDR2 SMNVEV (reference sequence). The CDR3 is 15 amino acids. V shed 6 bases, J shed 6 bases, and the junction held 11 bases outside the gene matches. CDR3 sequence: CASSELAGRGIEQYF. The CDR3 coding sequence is TGTGCCAGCAGCGAACTAGCGGGGAGAGGGATCGAGCAGTACTTC.

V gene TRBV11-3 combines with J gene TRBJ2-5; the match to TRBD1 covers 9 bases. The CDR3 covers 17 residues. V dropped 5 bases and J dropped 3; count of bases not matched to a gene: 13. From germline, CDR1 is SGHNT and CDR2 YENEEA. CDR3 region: CASSPGTGPSSEETQYF. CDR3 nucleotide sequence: TGTGCCAGCAGCCCCGGGACAGGGCCCTCGTCGGAAGAGACCCAGTACTTC.

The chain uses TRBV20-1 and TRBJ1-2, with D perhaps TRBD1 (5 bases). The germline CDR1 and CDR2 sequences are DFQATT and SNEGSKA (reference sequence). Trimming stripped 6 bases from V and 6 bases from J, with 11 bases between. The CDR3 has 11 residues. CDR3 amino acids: CSAPPGHGYTF. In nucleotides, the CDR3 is TGCAGTGCACCCCCAGGGCATGGCTACACCTTC.

The CDR3 bases are TGTGCCAGCAGTGAATTCGGGACAGGGTTAAGAGCTTTCTTT. Encoded protein: CASSEFGTGLRAFF. The chain has TRBV25-1 and TRBJ1-1; 9 bases map to TRBD1. The V gene end was trimmed by 1 base and the J gene end by 10 bases; junction bases not matched to a gene: 7. The CDR3 loop spans 14 amino acids. Germline CDR1 is MGHDK and CDR2 is SYGVNS.

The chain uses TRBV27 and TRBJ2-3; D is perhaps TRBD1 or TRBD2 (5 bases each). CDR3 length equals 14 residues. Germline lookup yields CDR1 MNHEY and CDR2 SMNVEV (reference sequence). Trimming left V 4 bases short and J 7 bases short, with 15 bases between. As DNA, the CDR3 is TGTGCCAGCAGTTCTGGGACCCAATCCAATACGCAGTATTTT. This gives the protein CASSSGTQSNTQYF.

DNA of the CDR3: TGCGCCAGCAGCGCCGGGACAGGGGGTTTTCAGCCCCAGCATTTT. Amino acids: CASSAGTGGFQPQHF. The chain combines TRBV4-1 with TRBJ1-5, with 11 bases identical to TRBD1. V lost 5 bases, J lost 6 bases, and 6 bases stayed unmatched. CDR3 length equals 15 residues. Per the germline V gene, CDR1 is MGHRA and CDR2 is YSYEKL.

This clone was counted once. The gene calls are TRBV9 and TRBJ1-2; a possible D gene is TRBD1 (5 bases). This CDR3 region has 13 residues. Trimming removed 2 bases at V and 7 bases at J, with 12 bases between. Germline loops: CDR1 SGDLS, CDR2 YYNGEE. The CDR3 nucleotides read TGTGCCAGCAGCGTCGAGGGACGGGGTGGCTACACCTTC. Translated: CASSVEGRGGYTF.

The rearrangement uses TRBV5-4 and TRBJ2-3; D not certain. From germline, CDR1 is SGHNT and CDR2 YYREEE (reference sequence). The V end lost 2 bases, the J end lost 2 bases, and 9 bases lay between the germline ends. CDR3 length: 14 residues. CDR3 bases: TGTGCCAGCAGCTTAGCAGGCTTCACAGATACGCAGTATTTT. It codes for CASSLAGFTDTQYF.

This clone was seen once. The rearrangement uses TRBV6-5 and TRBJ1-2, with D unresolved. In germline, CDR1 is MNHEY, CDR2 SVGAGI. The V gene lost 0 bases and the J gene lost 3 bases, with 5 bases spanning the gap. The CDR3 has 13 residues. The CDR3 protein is CASSYSSYYGYTF. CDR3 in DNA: TGTGCCAGCAGTTACTCCAGCTACTATGGCTACACCTTC.

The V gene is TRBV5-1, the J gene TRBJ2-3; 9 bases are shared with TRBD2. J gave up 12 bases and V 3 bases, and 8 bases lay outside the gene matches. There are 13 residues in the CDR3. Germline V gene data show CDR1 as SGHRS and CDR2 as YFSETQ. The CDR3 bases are TGCGCCAGCAGCTCGTTTAGCGGGGGAGCTCAGTATTTT. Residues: CASSSFSGGAQYF.

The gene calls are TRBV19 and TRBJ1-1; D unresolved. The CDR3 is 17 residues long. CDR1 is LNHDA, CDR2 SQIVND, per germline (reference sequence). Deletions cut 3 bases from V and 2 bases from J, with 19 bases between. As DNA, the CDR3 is TGTGCCAGTAGTATCTCTAGCGATAGAGGCAATAACACTGAAGCTTTCTTT. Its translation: CASSISSDRGNNTEAFF. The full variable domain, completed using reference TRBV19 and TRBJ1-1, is DGGITQSPKYLFRKEGQNVTLSCEQNLNHDAMYWYRQDPGQGLRLIYYSQIVNDFQKGDIAEGYSVSREKKESFPLTVTSAQKNPTAFYLCASSISSDRGNNTEAFFGQGTRLTVV.

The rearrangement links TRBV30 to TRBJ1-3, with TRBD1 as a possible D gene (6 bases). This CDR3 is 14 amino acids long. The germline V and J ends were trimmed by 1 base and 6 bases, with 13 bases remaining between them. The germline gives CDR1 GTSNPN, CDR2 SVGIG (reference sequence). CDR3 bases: TGTGCCTGGAGTGGCGGGACACTAATAAACACCATATATTTT. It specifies CAWSGGTLINTIYF.

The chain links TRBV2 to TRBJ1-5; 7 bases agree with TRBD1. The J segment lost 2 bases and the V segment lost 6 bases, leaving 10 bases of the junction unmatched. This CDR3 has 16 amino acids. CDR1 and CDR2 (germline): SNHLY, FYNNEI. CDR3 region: CASSSPTGERNQPQHF. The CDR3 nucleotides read TGTGCCAGCAGCAGTCCTACAGGGGAACGCAATCAGCCCCAGCATTTT.

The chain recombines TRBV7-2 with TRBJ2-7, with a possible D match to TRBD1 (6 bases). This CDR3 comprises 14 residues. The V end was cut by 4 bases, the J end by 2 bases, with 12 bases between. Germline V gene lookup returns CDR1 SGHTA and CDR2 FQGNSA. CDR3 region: CASSSSTGPYEQYF. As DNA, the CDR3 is TGTGCCAGCAGCTCATCGACAGGACCCTACGAGCAGTACTTC. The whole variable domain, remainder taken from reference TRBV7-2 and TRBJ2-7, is GAGVSQSPSNKVTEKGKDVELRCDPISGHTALYWYRQSLGQGLEFLIYFQGNSAPDKSGLPSDRFSAERTGGSVSTLTIQRTQQEDSAVYLCASSSSTGPYEQYFGPGTRLTVT.

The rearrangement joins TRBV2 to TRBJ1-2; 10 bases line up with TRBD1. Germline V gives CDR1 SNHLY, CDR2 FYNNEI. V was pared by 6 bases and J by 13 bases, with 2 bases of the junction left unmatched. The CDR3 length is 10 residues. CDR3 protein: CASRGQGSTF. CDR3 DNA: TGTGCCAGCAGGGGACAGGGGTCCACCTTC.

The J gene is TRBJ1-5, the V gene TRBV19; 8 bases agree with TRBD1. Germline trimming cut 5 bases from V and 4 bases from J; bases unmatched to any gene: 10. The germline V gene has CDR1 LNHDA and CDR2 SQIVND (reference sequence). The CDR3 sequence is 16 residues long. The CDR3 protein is CASSRDRQSGNQPQHF. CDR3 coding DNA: TGTGCCAGTAGTCGGGACAGGCAGTCTGGGAATCAGCCCCAGCATTTT.